This T cell receptor (beta chain) was retrieved from a study of response to subunit inactivated influenza vaccine. In the case of this clonotype: The antigen is unknown.

Study results and caveats: Each seasonal flu vaccination may recruit only limited new T cells, authors suggested.

Trimming left V 5 bases short and J 6 bases short, with 11 bases between. This CDR3 is 13 amino acids long. Each CDR3 protein is one row after TCRdb ran MiXCR on the RT-PCR reads. The sample lists over 800,000 distinct CDR3 sequences, about 20% occurring once. V gene TRBV12-3 or TRBV12-4 combines with J gene TRBJ1-5; D not certain. The sequencing here drew on PBMCs from blood, taken about 5 days after vaccination. This receptor was obtained from a man aged 50 to 60 who received an inactivated influenza vaccine. This CDR3 is CASSMIPPQPQHF. The CDR3 DNA sequence: TGTGCCAGCAGTATGATACCCCCTCAGCCCCAGCATTTT.